The clone carrying this T cell receptor beta chain was counted a few times. TCRdb reanalysed the 5' RACE reads using MiXCR and keeps one entry per CDR3 protein. The data contain 580,000 or so distinct CDR3 sequences, roughly 17% of them singletons. This CDR3 has 17 amino acids. The germline CDR1 and CDR2 sequences are LGHDT and YNNKEL (reference sequence). The V gene end was trimmed by 3 bases and the J gene end by 5 bases; junction bases not matched to a gene: 8. This record comes from a study of T-cell memory formation after mild COVID-19. The chain carries TRBV3-1 and TRBJ2-4; TRBD2 aligns across 12 bases. The specimen sequenced was PBMCs or a T cell subset sorted from them (not recorded which). This TCR was sampled from an adult woman who had mild COVID-19 (a few samples of this study predate the infection). Cell type and time point are not known. As DNA, the CDR3 is TGTGCCAGCAGCCATAGCCCCCGGACTAGCGGGGAAAACATTCAGTACTTC. Translation: CASSHSPRTSGENIQYF.